The T cell receptor (beta chain) under discussion was sequenced for a study of shared clonotypes between healthy human individuals. CDR1 MNHNS and CDR2 SASEGT come from the germline V gene. V lost 3 bases to trimming and J lost 2 bases, with 14 bases between them. The CDR3 runs 15 residues. Assay execution took place at the deep level. The assay was immunoSEQ multiplex PCR, and TCRdb's table has in-frame clones only and misses some. The table includes just over 2,000,000 clones, around 95% detected once. This receptor was taken from a young man in good health. Sequenced material: naive CD4+ T cells sorted from blood. The subset: CD45RA+ positively selected. The V call is TRBV6-1, the J call TRBJ2-7, with a possible D match to TRBD1 (6 bases). This CDR3 reads CASSEPGDRAYEQYF. For the CDR3, the DNA is TGTGCCAGCAGTGAGCCAGGGGATAGGGCCTACGAGCAGTACTTC.